Following are 19 T cell receptor beta chains from one sample sequenced in a study of cytomegalovirus exposure and HLA in healthy donors. Primers: 60 Vbeta forward and 13 Jbeta reverse. The repertoire was sequenced with immunoSEQ multiplex PCR; TCRdb's copy has only in-frame clones and lacks some. The table lists around 130,000 clones, over 70% of them singletons. The sample taken for sequencing was PBMCs. The receptors stem from a man aged 25-45 years in good health and CMV-seronegative.

Concerning this clone: The conserved phenylalanine or tryptophan normally closing the CDR3 is absent here, so this likely arose from a read error. The limits of the CDR3 on the DNA are not certain, so only TCRdb's listed CDR3 is given. V gene TRBV28 combines with J gene TRBJ1-2; TRBD1 reflects the table's D call only, with no check against the DNA. The CDR3 contains 11 residues when both ends are counted. Germline V lookup: CDR1 MDHEN, CDR2 SYDVKM. CDR3 sequence reads: CASKGGVGYTV.

The chain links TRBV14 to TRBJ2-3; TRBD1 matches at 7 bases. The V gene's germline CDR1 is SGHDN and CDR2 FVKESK. The CDR3 sequence is 14 residues long. V gave up 4 bases and J gave up 1 base; unmatched junction bases: 2. The CDR3 loop is CASSPGTGTDTQYF. Here the CDR3 DNA reads TGTGCCAGCAGCCCTGGGACAGGCACAGATACGCAGTATTTT.

This clone was observed a few times. The chain employs TRBV7-6 and TRBJ2-3; 8 bases match TRBD2. The germline V gene encodes CDR1 SGHVS and CDR2 FNYEAQ. There are 15 residues in the CDR3. V trimming: 2 bases; J trimming: 8 bases; junction bases outside the gene matches: 9. The CDR3 sequence is CASSLRPTRGGTQYF. Here the CDR3 DNA reads TGTGCCAGCAGCTTACGACCCACACGGGGGGGTACGCAGTATTTT.

The chain couples TRBV13 to TRBJ2-1; 13 bases map to TRBD2. Germline V gene lookup returns CDR1 PRHDT and CDR2 FYEKMQ (reference sequence). V lost 1 base to trimming and J lost 3 bases; unmatched junction nucleotides: 6. This CDR3 comprises 18 residues. The CDR3 region is CASSLESTSGGGYNEQFF. The DNA of the CDR3 is TGTGCCAGCAGCTTAGAATCCACTAGCGGGGGGGGCTACAATGAGCAGTTCTTC.

V is TRBV7-8 and J is TRBJ2-7; perhaps TRBD1 as D (5 bases). Trimming shortened V by 5 bases and J by 4 bases, and 9 bases separated the two germline ends. This CDR3 is built from 12 residues. Germline V gene lookup returns CDR1 SGHVS and CDR2 FQNEAQ. CDR3 region: CASSIRVYEQYF. The CDR3 bases are TGTGCCAGCAGCATCAGGGTTTACGAGCAGTACTTC.

This chain joins TRBV7-2 and TRBJ1-4, with D perhaps TRBD1 (5 bases). V lost 1 base and J 4 bases, leaving 22 bases between the germline ends. There are 19 residues in the CDR3. In germline, CDR1 is SGHTA, CDR2 FQGNSA. CDR3 residues: CASSLDPFVAGLGNEKLFF. The CDR3 nucleotides are TGTGCCAGCAGCTTAGACCCTTTTGTTGCGGGGCTCGGTAATGAAAAACTGTTTTTT.

The chain carries TRBV7-2 and TRBJ1-2; TRBD1 is a possible D gene (5 bases). The V end lost 4 bases, the J end lost 6 bases, and 18 bases lay between the germline ends. There are 15 residues in the CDR3. Germline loops: CDR1 SGHTA, CDR2 FQGNSA. This chain's CDR3 is CASSWRDSGADGYTF. CDR3 nucleotides: TGTGCCAGCAGCTGGAGGGACTCCGGCGCGGATGGCTACACCTTC.

CDR3 region: CASSALPLSNEQFF. The CDR3 coding sequence is TGTGCCAGCAGCGCGCTTCCTTTATCCAATGAGCAGTTCTTC. The chain employs TRBV7-6 and TRBJ2-1; D is unclear. The CDR3 totals 14 residues. Germline lookup yields CDR1 SGHVS and CDR2 FNYEAQ. Trimming took off 5 bases at V and 6 bases at J, with 14 bases between the two ends.

This clone was detected a few times. At one end the junction does not follow the germline gene, possibly because of a read error. Different DNA sequences within this sample yield the same CDR3. The genes are TRBV7-8 and TRBJ2-7, with TRBD1 matching over 7 bases. This CDR3 contains 13 residues. CDR1 and CDR2 from the germline V gene are SGHVS and FQNEAQ. CDR3 region: CASCFGQAYEQYF. CDR3 in DNA: TGTGCCAGCTGCTTTGGACAGGCCTACGAGCAGTACTTC.

This chain uses TRBV12-5 with TRBJ2-2; 7 positions agree with TRBD1. The V segment lost 4 bases and the J segment 3 bases; nucleotides outside the gene matches: 8. Germline values: CDR1 LGHNT, CDR2 FRNRAP. This CDR3 has 16 residues. The CDR3 DNA is TGTGCTAGTGGTTGGGGACAGAACCTTGACACCGGGGAGCTGTTTTTT. The encoded protein is CASGWGQNLDTGELFF.

V and J are TRBV4-1 and TRBJ2-1; the D gene is possibly TRBD2 (6 bases). V shed 2 bases and J shed 5 bases, with 13 bases lying between them. This CDR3 spans 15 amino acids. The germline gives CDR1 MGHRA, CDR2 YSYEKL. DNA of the CDR3: TGCGCCAGCAGCCAAACCGGGACTTCCCACAATGAGCAGTTCTTC. Protein product: CASSQTGTSHNEQFF.

This clone was observed once. This chain connects TRBV7-9 to TRBJ1-2; no definite D call. This CDR3 comprises 13 residues. Germline V gives CDR1 SEHNR, CDR2 FQNEAQ (reference sequence). V was cut by 4 bases and J by 7 bases, with 13 bases left in between. This CDR3 reads CASSSIPTPGYTF. In DNA, the CDR3 is TGTGCCAGCAGCTCCATTCCGACTCCTGGCTACACCTTC.

This chain uses TRBV6-6 with TRBJ2-3, with a weak D call TRBD1 (5 bases). V was pared by 4 bases and J by 0 bases, with 8 bases between. Germline V gene lookup returns CDR1 MNHNY and CDR2 SVGAGI (reference sequence). This CDR3 has 14 residues. The CDR3 loop reads CASSSQGSTDTQYF. The DNA for the CDR3 is TGTGCCAGCAGTTCCCAGGGCAGCACAGATACGCAGTATTTT.

The chain links TRBV7-2 to TRBJ1-2; D unclear. V shed 1 base and J shed 4 bases, with 10 bases lying between them. The CDR3 covers 14 residues. The germline CDR1 and CDR2 sequences are SGHTA and FQGNSA. CDR3 in amino acids: CASSLGGGIYGYTF. CDR3 nucleotides: TGTGCCAGCAGCTTAGGAGGAGGGATCTATGGCTACACCTTC.

This clone was found once. The gene calls are TRBV5-3 and TRBJ2-1; TRBD2 might be the D (5 bases). TRBV5-3 is an ORF; its function is uncertain. V lost 7 bases and J 10 bases, leaving 18 bases between the germline ends. The CDR3 consists of 13 residues. This chain's CDR3 is CARAALGLGEQFF. The CDR3 bases are TGTGCCAGAGCCGCACTAGGGTTAGGCGAGCAGTTCTTC.

The chain has TRBV28 and TRBJ2-5, with 9 positions matching TRBD2. This CDR3 spans 18 amino acids. The J segment lost 0 bases and the V segment lost 5 bases, leaving 13 bases of the junction unmatched. CDR1 and CDR2 (germline): MDHEN, SYDVKM. The CDR3 DNA sequence: TGTGCCAGCAGTCTCCACCCGTTGGCTAGCGGGGACCAAGAGACCCAGTACTTC. Translation gives CASSLHPLASGDQETQYF.

V usage is TRBV5-5 and J usage is TRBJ2-7; 8 bases are a match to TRBD1. The V and J ends lost 0 bases and 6 bases, in that order; junction bases with no gene match: 2. CDR1 and CDR2 from the germline V gene are SGHKS and YYEKEE (reference sequence). The CDR3 loop spans 13 amino acids. The DNA for the CDR3 is TGTGCCAGCAGCTTGGGACAGGGGCTCGAGCAGTACTTC. Amino acids: CASSLGQGLEQYF.

This chain links TRBV30 with TRBJ2-5; D possibly corresponds to TRBD2 (6 bases). Trimming shortened V by 8 bases and J by 4 bases, and 11 bases separated the two germline ends. The CDR3 covers 11 residues. From germline, CDR1 is GTSNPN and CDR2 SVGIG (reference sequence). As DNA, the CDR3 is TGTGCCGGGGGAGGCGGAGAGACCCAGTACTTC. The encoded protein is CAGGGGETQYF.

The chain recombines TRBV28 with TRBJ2-3; 10 nucleotides match TRBD1. The V and J ends lost 6 bases and 6 bases, in that order; junction bases with no gene match: 9. The germline V gene encodes CDR1 MDHEN and CDR2 SYDVKM. CDR3 length: 15 amino acids. CDR3 DNA: TGTGCCAGCAGACCGGGACAGGGGTTTCTCGATACGCAGTATTTT. Encoded protein: CASRPGQGFLDTQYF.